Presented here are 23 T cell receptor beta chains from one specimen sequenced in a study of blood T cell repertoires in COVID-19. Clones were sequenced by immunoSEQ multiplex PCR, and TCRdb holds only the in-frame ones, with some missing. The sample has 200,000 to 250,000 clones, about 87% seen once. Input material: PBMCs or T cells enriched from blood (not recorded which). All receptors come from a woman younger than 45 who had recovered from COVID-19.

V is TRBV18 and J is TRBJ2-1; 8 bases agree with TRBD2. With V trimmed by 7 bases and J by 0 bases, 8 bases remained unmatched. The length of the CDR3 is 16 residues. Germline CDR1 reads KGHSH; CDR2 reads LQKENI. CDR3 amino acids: CASFPSGRISYNEQFF. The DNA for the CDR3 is TGTGCCAGCTTCCCTAGCGGGCGGATCTCCTACAATGAGCAGTTCTTC.

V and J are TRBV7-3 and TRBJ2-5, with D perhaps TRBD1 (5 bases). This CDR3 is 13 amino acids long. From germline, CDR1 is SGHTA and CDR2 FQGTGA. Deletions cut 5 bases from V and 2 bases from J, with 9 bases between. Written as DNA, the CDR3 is TGTGCCAGCAGCAGACAGAGACAAGAGACCCAGTACTTC. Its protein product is CASSRQRQETQYF. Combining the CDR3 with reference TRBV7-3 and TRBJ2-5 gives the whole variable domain GAGVSQTPSNKVTEKGKYVELRCDPISGHTALYWYRQSLGQGPEFLIYFQGTGAADDSGLPNDRFFAVRPEGSVSTLKIQRTERGDSAVYLCASSRQRQETQYFGPGTRLLVL.

Written as DNA, the CDR3 is TGTGCCAGCAGCCCGGACAGGGATCCCTACGAGCAGTACTTC. Protein sequence: CASSPDRDPYEQYF. V gene TRBV7-2 combines with J gene TRBJ2-7; 8 bases are shared with TRBD1. The CDR3 totals 14 residues. Trimming removed 5 bases from V and 2 bases from J; junction bases left unmatched: 5. Per the germline V gene, CDR1 is SGHTA and CDR2 is FQGNSA.

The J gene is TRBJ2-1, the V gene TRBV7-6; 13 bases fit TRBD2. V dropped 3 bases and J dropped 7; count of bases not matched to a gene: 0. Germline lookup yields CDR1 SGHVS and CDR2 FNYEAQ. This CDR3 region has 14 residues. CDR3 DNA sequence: TGTGCCAGCAGCTTGACTAGCGGGGGGAATGAGCAGTTCTTC. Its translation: CASSLTSGGNEQFF.

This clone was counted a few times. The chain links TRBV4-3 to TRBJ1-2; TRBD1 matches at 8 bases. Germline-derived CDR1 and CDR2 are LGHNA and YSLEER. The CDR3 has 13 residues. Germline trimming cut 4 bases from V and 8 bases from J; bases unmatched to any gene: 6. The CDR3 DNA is TGCGCCAGCAGCCGCCGACAGGGGTACGGCTACACCTTC. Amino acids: CASSRRQGYGYTF.

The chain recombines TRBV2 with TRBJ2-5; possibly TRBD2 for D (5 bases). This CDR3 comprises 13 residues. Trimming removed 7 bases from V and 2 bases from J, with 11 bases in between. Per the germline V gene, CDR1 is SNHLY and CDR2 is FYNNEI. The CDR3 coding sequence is TGTGCCAGCACCCGAGGACTGCAAGAGACCCAGTACTTC. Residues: CASTRGLQETQYF.

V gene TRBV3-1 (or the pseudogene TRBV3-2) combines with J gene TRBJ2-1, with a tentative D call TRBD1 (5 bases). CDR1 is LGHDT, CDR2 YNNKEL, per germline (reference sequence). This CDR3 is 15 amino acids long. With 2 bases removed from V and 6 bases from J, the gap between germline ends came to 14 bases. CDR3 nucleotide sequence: TGTGCCAGCAGCCAAAGGGTGGGGCCGGGCAATGAGCAGTTCTTC. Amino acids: CASSQRVGPGNEQFF.

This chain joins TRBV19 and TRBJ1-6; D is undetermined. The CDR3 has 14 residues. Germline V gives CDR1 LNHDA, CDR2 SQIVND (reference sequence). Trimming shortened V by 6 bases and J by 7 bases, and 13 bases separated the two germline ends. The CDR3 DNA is TGTGCCAGTAGGCGACTATTCGCGAATTCACCCCTCCACTTT. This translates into CASRRLFANSPLHF.

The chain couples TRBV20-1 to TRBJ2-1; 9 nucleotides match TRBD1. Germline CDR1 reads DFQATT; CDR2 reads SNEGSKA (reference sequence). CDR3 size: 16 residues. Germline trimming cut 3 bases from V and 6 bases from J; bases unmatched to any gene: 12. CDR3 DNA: TGCAGTGCTAGTGGAACCGGGACAGGGTGGCTCAATGAGCAGTTCTTC. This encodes CSASGTGTGWLNEQFF.

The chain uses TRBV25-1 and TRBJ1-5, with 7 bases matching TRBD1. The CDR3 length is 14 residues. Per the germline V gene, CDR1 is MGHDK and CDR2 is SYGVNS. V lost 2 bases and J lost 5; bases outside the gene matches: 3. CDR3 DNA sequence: TGTGCCAGCAGTGAAGGGACAGCCTATCAGCCCCAGCATTTT. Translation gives CASSEGTAYQPQHF.

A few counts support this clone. The CDR3 DNA reads as TGTGCCAGCAGCGTAGATATGAACTATGGCTACACCTTC. It specifies CASSVDMNYGYTF. This sequence joins TRBV9 and TRBJ1-2; D unclear. The CDR3 contains 13 residues. V dropped 0 bases and J dropped 2 bases, with 5 bases sitting between them. The germline gives CDR1 SGDLS, CDR2 YYNGEE.

CDR3 in amino acids: CASSLRRGKETQYF. As DNA, the CDR3 is TGTGCCAGCAGCTTACGTCGGGGGAAAGAGACCCAGTACTTC. The chain carries TRBV13 and TRBJ2-5, with TRBD2 as a possible D gene (6 bases). The CDR3 sequence is 14 residues long. Germline assignment: CDR1 PRHDT and CDR2 FYEKMQ (reference sequence). Trimming took 2 bases from V and 3 from J, leaving 10 bases between them.

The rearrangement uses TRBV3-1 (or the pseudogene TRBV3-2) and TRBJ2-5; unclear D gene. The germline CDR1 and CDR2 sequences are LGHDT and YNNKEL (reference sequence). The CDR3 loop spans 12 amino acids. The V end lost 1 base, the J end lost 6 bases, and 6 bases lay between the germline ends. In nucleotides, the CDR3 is TGTGCCAGCAGCCAAGGGGCTAAGACCCAGTACTTC. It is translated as CASSQGAKTQYF.

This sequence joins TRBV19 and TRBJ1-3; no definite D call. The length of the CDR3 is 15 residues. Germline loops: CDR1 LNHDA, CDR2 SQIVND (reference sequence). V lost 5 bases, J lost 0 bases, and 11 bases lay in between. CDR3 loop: CASSPRLISGNTIYF. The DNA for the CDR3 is TGTGCCAGTAGTCCCCGACTGATCTCTGGAAACACCATATATTTT.

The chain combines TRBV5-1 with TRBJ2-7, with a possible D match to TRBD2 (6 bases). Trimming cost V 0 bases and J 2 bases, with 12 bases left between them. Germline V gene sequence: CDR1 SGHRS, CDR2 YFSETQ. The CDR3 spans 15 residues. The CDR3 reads CASSLDGTVPYEQYF. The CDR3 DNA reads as TGCGCCAGCAGCTTGGACGGGACTGTCCCCTACGAGCAGTACTTC.

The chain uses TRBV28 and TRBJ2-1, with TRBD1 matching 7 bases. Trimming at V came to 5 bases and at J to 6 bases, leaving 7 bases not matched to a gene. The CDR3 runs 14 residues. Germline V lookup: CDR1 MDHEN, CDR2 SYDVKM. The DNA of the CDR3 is TGTGCCAGCAGTCCCGACAGGGTGGTCAATGAGCAGTTCTTC. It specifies CASSPDRVVNEQFF.

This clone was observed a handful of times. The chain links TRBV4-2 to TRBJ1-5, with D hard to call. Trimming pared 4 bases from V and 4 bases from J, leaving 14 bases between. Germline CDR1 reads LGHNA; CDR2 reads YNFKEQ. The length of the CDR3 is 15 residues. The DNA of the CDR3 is TGTGCCAGCAGCCTGCACGTGGCGGGGAATCAGCCCCAGCATTTT. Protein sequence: CASSLHVAGNQPQHF.

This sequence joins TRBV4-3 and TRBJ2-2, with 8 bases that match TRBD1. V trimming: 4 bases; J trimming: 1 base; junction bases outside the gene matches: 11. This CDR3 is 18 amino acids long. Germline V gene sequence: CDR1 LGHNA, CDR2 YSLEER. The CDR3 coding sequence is TGCGCCAGCAGCCCAGCTAGGACAGGGCGGATGAACACCGGGGAGCTGTTTTTT. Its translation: CASSPARTGRMNTGELFF.

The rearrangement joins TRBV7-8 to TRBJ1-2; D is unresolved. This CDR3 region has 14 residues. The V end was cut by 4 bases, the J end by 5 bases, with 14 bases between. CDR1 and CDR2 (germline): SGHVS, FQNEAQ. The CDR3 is CASSSPTGVYGYTF. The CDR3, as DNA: TGTGCCAGCAGCTCCCCCACCGGAGTTTATGGCTACACCTTC.

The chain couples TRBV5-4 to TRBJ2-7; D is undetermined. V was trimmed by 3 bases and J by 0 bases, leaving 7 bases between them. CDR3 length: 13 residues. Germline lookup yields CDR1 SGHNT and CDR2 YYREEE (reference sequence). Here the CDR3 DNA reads TGTGCCAGCAGCTCGATGAGCTCCTACGAGCAGTACTTC. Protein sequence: CASSSMSSYEQYF.

CDR3: CASRLAGGGEQYF. The CDR3 DNA reads as TGTGCCAGCAGACTTGCAGGGGGAGGCGAGCAGTACTTC. The chain couples TRBV12-3 or TRBV12-4 to TRBJ2-7; D may be TRBD1 (7 bases). Trimming stripped 6 bases from V and 6 bases from J, with 15 bases between. The CDR3 consists of 13 residues.

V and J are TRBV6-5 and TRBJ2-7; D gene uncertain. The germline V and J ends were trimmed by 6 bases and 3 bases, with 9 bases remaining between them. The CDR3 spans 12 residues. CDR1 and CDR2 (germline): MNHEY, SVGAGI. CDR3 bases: TGTGCCAGCAGCCATACAGTCTACGAGCAGTACTTC. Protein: CASSHTVYEQYF.

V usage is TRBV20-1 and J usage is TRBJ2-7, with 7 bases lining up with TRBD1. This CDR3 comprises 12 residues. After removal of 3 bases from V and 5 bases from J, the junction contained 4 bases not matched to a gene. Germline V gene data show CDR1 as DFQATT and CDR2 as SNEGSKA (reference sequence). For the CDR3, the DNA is TGCAGTGCTAGTACAGGGGCCCACGAGCAGTACTTC. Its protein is CSASTGAHEQYF.